These T cell receptor beta chains were read from a single sample in a study of blood T cell repertoires in COVID-19. TCRdb keeps only in-frame clones here, not all; method: immunoSEQ multiplex PCR. The data show fewer than 250,000 clones, 88% seen once. The sequencing input was peripheral blood. The source is a human donor in a cohort sampled during active COVID-19. Each CDR3 is given with its conserved first and last residue. The order of the fields is D gene, V gene, clone size, J gene, CDR3 protein, CDR3 DNA. A D gene is named only where the DNA matches it firmly. Part of the rows lack a size; the others show once, few, many or a class for expanded clones.

d_gene: NA; v_gene: TRBV28; abundance: once; j_gene: TRBJ2-7; CDR3aa: CASSAGTNYEQYF; CDR3nt: TGTGCCAGCAGCGCGGGTACGAACTACGAGCAGTACTTC
d_gene: TRBD2; v_gene: TRBV9; abundance: once; j_gene: TRBJ2-2; CDR3aa: CASSPRTSAGELFF; CDR3nt: TGTGCCAGCAGCCCTCGGACTAGCGCCGGGGAGCTGTTTTTT
d_gene: NA; v_gene: TRBV4-3; abundance: NA; j_gene: TRBJ1-1; CDR3aa: CASSQDRNSLEAFF; CDR3nt: TGCGCCAGCAGCCAAGATAGAAACAGTCTTGAAGCTTTCTTT
d_gene: NA; v_gene: TRBV3-1/TRBV3-2; abundance: NA; j_gene: TRBJ1-1; CDR3aa: CASSQGAAMNTEAFF; CDR3nt: TGTGCCAGCAGCCAAGGGGCAGCCATGAACACTGAAGCTTTCTTT
d_gene: NA; v_gene: TRBV21-1; abundance: NA; j_gene: TRBJ1-6; CDR3aa: CARPPSREDSPLHF; CDR3nt: TGTGCCAGACCCCCGAGCAGGGAAGATTCACCCCTCCACTTT
d_gene: NA; v_gene: TRBV7-8; abundance: NA; j_gene: TRBJ2-1; CDR3aa: CASSSTGTQLNEQFF; CDR3nt: TGTGCCAGCAGCTCCACCGGGACTCAACTTAATGAGCAGTTCTTC
d_gene: TRBD2; v_gene: TRBV7-6; abundance: NA; j_gene: TRBJ2-1; CDR3aa: CASSLVIAGGPYEQFF; CDR3nt: TGTGCCAGCAGCTTAGTAATTGCGGGAGGGCCTTATGAGCAGTTCTTC
d_gene: TRBD1; v_gene: TRBV5-8; abundance: NA; j_gene: TRBJ2-5; CDR3aa: CASSGTAQNWGTQYF; CDR3nt: TGTGCCAGCAGCGGGACAGCGCAAAACTGGGGGACCCAGTACTTC
d_gene: NA; v_gene: TRBV4-3; abundance: NA; j_gene: TRBJ1-5; CDR3aa: CASSQEIAGGLNQPQHF; CDR3nt: TGCGCCAGCAGCCAAGAAATCGCGGGGGGCCTCAATCAGCCCCAGCATTTT
d_gene: NA; v_gene: TRBV27; abundance: NA; j_gene: TRBJ1-5; CDR3aa: CASSLHGVSNQPQHF; CDR3nt: TGTGCCAGCAGTCTACACGGGGTTAGCAATCAGCCCCAGCATTTT
d_gene: NA; v_gene: TRBV6-6; abundance: NA; j_gene: TRBJ1-4; CDR3aa: CASSRPTEKLFF; CDR3nt: TGTGCCAGCAGTCGCCCGACAGAAAAACTGTTTTTT
d_gene: NA; v_gene: TRBV30; abundance: NA; j_gene: TRBJ2-3; CDR3aa: CAWSGATLGTDTQYF; CDR3nt: TGTGCCTGGAGTGGGGCGACCCTGGGCACAGATACGCAGTATTTT
d_gene: TRBD2; v_gene: TRBV4-1; abundance: NA; j_gene: TRBJ2-5; CDR3aa: CASSQEGGTSGQETQYF; CDR3nt: TGCGCCAGCAGCCAAGAGGGGGGGACTAGCGGACAAGAGACCCAGTACTTC
d_gene: NA; v_gene: TRBV3-1/TRBV3-2; abundance: NA; j_gene: TRBJ2-1; CDR3aa: CASSHDTGTPNLF; CDR3nt: TGTGCCAGCAGCCATGATACCGGGACTCCGAATCTCTTC
d_gene: NA; v_gene: TRBV7-6; abundance: many; j_gene: TRBJ2-5; CDR3aa: CASSLEGSRVGETQYF; CDR3nt: TGTGCCAGCAGCTTAGAGGGTAGCAGGGTAGGAGAGACCCAGTACTTC
d_gene: NA; v_gene: TRBV5-5; abundance: NA; j_gene: TRBJ2-6; CDR3aa: CASSLGAGIGANVLTF; CDR3nt: TGTGCCAGCAGCTTGGGGGCGGGGATTGGGGCCAACGTCCTGACTTTC
d_gene: TRBD1; v_gene: TRBV5-1; abundance: NA; j_gene: TRBJ1-5; CDR3aa: CASSVPGTGSQPQHF; CDR3nt: TGCGCCAGCAGCGTCCCCGGGACAGGGAGTCAGCCCCAGCATTTT
d_gene: NA; v_gene: TRBV7-9; abundance: few; j_gene: TRBJ1-6; CDR3aa: CASSSQGHGSPLHF; CDR3nt: TGTGCCAGCAGCTCCCAGGGGCATGGGTCACCCCTCCACTTT
d_gene: TRBD2; v_gene: TRBV4-3; abundance: NA; j_gene: TRBJ2-2; CDR3aa: CASSQDPGTRLAGELFF; CDR3nt: TGCGCCAGCAGCCAAGATCCCGGGACTAGACTCGCCGGGGAGCTGTTTTTT
d_gene: NA; v_gene: TRBV12-3/TRBV12-4; abundance: NA; j_gene: TRBJ1-3; CDR3aa: CASSGPGNTIYF; CDR3nt: TGTGCCAGCAGTGGGCCGGGAAACACCATATATTTT
d_gene: TRBD1; v_gene: TRBV25-1; abundance: NA; j_gene: TRBJ1-2; CDR3aa: CASSEAGTGAIGYTF; CDR3nt: TGTGCCAGCAGTGAGGCCGGGACAGGGGCAATTGGCTACACCTTC
d_gene: NA; v_gene: TRBV7-2; abundance: NA; j_gene: TRBJ1-2; CDR3aa: CASSLERGHLSYTF; CDR3nt: TGTGCCAGCAGCTTAGAGCGGGGACACTTAAGCTACACCTTC
d_gene: TRBD2; v_gene: TRBV3-1/TRBV3-2; abundance: NA; j_gene: TRBJ2-7; CDR3aa: CASSPRLPLDPRRLAALLEQYF; CDR3nt: TGTGCCAGCAGCCCACGCCTCCCGCTGGACCCGAGAAGGCTAGCGGCCCTATTGGAGCAGTACTTC
d_gene: TRBD2; v_gene: TRBV6-5; abundance: once; j_gene: TRBJ2-4; CDR3aa: CASSDGGAGKNIQYF; CDR3nt: TGTGCCAGCAGCGACGGGGGGGCTGGCAAAAACATTCAGTACTTC
d_gene: NA; v_gene: TRBV28; abundance: few; j_gene: TRBJ2-7; CDR3aa: CASSLIPRDRRYEQYF; CDR3nt: TGTGCCAGCAGTCTCATACCCCGTGACAGACGCTACGAGCAGTACTTC
d_gene: NA; v_gene: TRBV28; abundance: NA; j_gene: TRBJ1-2; CDR3aa: CASIPGGGRSYGYTF; CDR3nt: TGTGCCAGCATCCCTGGGGGGGGGCGCAGCTATGGCTACACCTTC
d_gene: TRBD2; v_gene: TRBV6-2/TRBV6-3; abundance: NA; j_gene: TRBJ2-1; CDR3aa: CASSYDRLGTSGSREFF; CDR3nt: TGTGCCAGCAGTTACGACCGATTGGGGACTAGCGGGAGTAGGGAGTTCTTC
d_gene: TRBD1; v_gene: TRBV15; abundance: NA; j_gene: TRBJ1-2; CDR3aa: CATSSRDRQDYGYTF; CDR3nt: TGTGCCACCAGCAGCCGGGACAGGCAGGACTATGGCTACACCTTC
d_gene: TRBD2; v_gene: TRBV7-8; abundance: NA; j_gene: TRBJ2-3; CDR3aa: CASSSTQRGAGTDTQYF; CDR3nt: TGTGCCAGCAGTTCAACCCAGCGGGGGGCCGGCACAGATACGCAGTATTTT
d_gene: TRBD1; v_gene: TRBV6-2/TRBV6-3; abundance: NA; j_gene: TRBJ1-2; CDR3aa: CASSPGTGPNYGYTF; CDR3nt: TGTGCCAGCAGTCCCGGGACAGGGCCTAACTATGGCTACACCTTC
d_gene: NA; v_gene: TRBV3-1/TRBV3-2; abundance: NA; j_gene: TRBJ2-1; CDR3aa: CASSQETRNYNEQFF; CDR3nt: TGTGCCAGCAGCCAAGAGACCAGGAACTACAATGAGCAGTTCTTC
d_gene: TRBD1; v_gene: TRBV28; abundance: NA; j_gene: TRBJ2-4; CDR3aa: CASSSGQGSGKNIQYF; CDR3nt: TGTGCCAGCAGCTCCGGACAGGGTTCGGGCAAAAACATTCAGTACTTC
d_gene: NA; v_gene: TRBV6-1; abundance: NA; j_gene: TRBJ2-7; CDR3aa: CASSEIRVLSSYEQYF; CDR3nt: TGTGCCAGCAGTGAAATCAGGGTCCTTAGCTCCTACGAGCAGTACTTC
d_gene: NA; v_gene: TRBV27; abundance: NA; j_gene: TRBJ2-2; CDR3aa: CASSLSRGQAGELFF; CDR3nt: TGTGCCAGCAGTTTAAGTCGTGGGCAGGCCGGGGAGCTGTTTTTT
d_gene: TRBD2; v_gene: TRBV30; abundance: few; j_gene: TRBJ2-5; CDR3aa: CAWETSGETQYF; CDR3nt: TGTGCCTGGGAGACTAGCGGAGAGACCCAGTACTTC
d_gene: TRBD2; v_gene: TRBV15; abundance: NA; j_gene: TRBJ2-1; CDR3aa: CATSRDPLALLEQFF; CDR3nt: TGTGCCACCAGCAGAGATCCACTAGCGTTGTTGGAGCAGTTCTTC
d_gene: NA; v_gene: TRBV6-5; abundance: NA; j_gene: TRBJ2-2; CDR3aa: CASRGRPNTGELFF; CDR3nt: TGTGCCAGCAGGGGGAGACCCAACACCGGGGAGCTGTTTTTT
d_gene: NA; v_gene: TRBV5-1; abundance: NA; j_gene: TRBJ1-1; CDR3aa: CASSRGKNTEAFF; CDR3nt: TGCGCCAGCAGTAGGGGAAAGAACACTGAAGCTTTCTTT
d_gene: TRBD2; v_gene: TRBV25-1; abundance: NA; j_gene: TRBJ2-2; CDR3aa: CASSEWGGTGELFF; CDR3nt: TGTGCCAGCAGTGAATGGGGGGGCACCGGGGAGCTGTTTTTT
d_gene: TRBD1; v_gene: TRBV27; abundance: once; j_gene: TRBJ1-2; CDR3aa: CASSVDPGQGTYGYTF; CDR3nt: TGTGCCAGCAGTGTCGACCCGGGACAGGGGACCTATGGCTACACCTTC
d_gene: NA; v_gene: TRBV2; abundance: NA; j_gene: TRBJ1-5; CDR3aa: CASQVAGGGSYSNQPQHF; CDR3nt: TGTGCCAGCCAAGTAGCCGGGGGCGGGAGTTATAGCAATCAGCCCCAGCATTTT
d_gene: TRBD1; v_gene: TRBV2; abundance: NA; j_gene: TRBJ2-7; CDR3aa: CASVTGTGSYEQYF; CDR3nt: TGTGCCAGCGTAACCGGGACAGGGTCCTACGAGCAGTACTTC
d_gene: NA; v_gene: TRBV7-7; abundance: NA; j_gene: TRBJ2-5; CDR3aa: CASSSGLQETQYF; CDR3nt: TGTGCCAGCAGCTCGGGACTGCAAGAGACCCAGTACTTC
d_gene: NA; v_gene: TRBV10-3; abundance: NA; j_gene: TRBJ2-2; CDR3aa: CAISTHTGELFF; CDR3nt: TGTGCCATCAGTACTCACACCGGGGAGCTGTTTTTT
d_gene: TRBD2; v_gene: TRBV5-1; abundance: NA; j_gene: TRBJ2-1; CDR3aa: CASSIAGDEQFF; CDR3nt: TGCGCCAGCAGTATAGCGGGAGATGAGCAGTTCTTC
d_gene: TRBD1; v_gene: TRBV13; abundance: once; j_gene: TRBJ2-7; CDR3aa: CASSAGTGGYEQYF; CDR3nt: TGTGCCAGCAGCGCGGGGACAGGGGGCTACGAGCAGTACTTC
d_gene: TRBD1; v_gene: TRBV5-1; abundance: NA; j_gene: TRBJ1-4; CDR3aa: CASSTSPRGQGGEKLFF; CDR3nt: TGCGCCAGCAGCACGAGCCCCCGCGGACAGGGAGGGGAAAAACTGTTTTTT
d_gene: TRBD2; v_gene: TRBV7-8; abundance: NA; j_gene: TRBJ2-7; CDR3aa: CASSYTSGRAHEQYF; CDR3nt: TGTGCCAGCAGCTATACTAGCGGGAGGGCCCACGAGCAGTACTTC
d_gene: NA; v_gene: TRBV6-2/TRBV6-3; abundance: NA; j_gene: TRBJ1-4; CDR3aa: CASSYSTGGTNEKLFF; CDR3nt: TGTGCCAGCAGTTACTCTACGGGGGGCACTAATGAAAAACTGTTTTTT
d_gene: NA; v_gene: TRBV7-2; abundance: NA; j_gene: TRBJ2-7; CDR3aa: CASSYRGTYEQYF; CDR3nt: TGTGCCAGCAGCTACCGGGGGACCTACGAGCAGTACTTC
d_gene: TRBD1; v_gene: TRBV25-1; abundance: few; j_gene: TRBJ2-5; CDR3aa: CASSVLGTGDQETQYF; CDR3nt: TGTGCCAGCAGTGTACTGGGGACAGGTGACCAAGAGACCCAGTACTTC
d_gene: NA; v_gene: TRBV11-2; abundance: NA; j_gene: TRBJ2-3; CDR3aa: CASSDTRGTDTQYF; CDR3nt: TGTGCCAGCAGCGACACACGCGGCACAGATACGCAGTATTTT
d_gene: TRBD1; v_gene: TRBV12-3/TRBV12-4; abundance: NA; j_gene: TRBJ1-4; CDR3aa: CASSRQGSEKLFF; CDR3nt: TGTGCCAGCAGCCGACAGGGTAGTGAAAAACTGTTTTTT
d_gene: NA; v_gene: TRBV29-1; abundance: NA; j_gene: TRBJ1-2; CDR3aa: CSVGRQNYGYTF; CDR3nt: TGCAGCGTTGGCCGACAGAACTATGGCTACACCTTC
d_gene: NA; v_gene: TRBV4-3; abundance: NA; j_gene: TRBJ2-1; CDR3aa: CASSQDLGPYNEQFF; CDR3nt: TGCGCCAGCAGCCAAGATTTGGGGCCCTACAATGAGCAGTTCTTC